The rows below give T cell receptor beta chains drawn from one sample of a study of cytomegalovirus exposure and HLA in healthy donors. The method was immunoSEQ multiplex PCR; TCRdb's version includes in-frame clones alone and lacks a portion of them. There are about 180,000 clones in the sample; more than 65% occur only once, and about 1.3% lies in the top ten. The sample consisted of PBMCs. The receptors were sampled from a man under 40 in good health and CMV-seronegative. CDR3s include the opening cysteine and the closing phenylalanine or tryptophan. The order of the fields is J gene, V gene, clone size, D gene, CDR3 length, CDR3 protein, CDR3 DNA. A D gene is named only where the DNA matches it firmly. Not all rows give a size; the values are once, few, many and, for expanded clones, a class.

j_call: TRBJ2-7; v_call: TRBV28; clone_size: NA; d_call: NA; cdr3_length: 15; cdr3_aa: CASTPAGQPTYEQYF; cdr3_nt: TGTGCCAGCACCCCGGCGGGACAGCCCACCTACGAGCAGTACTTC
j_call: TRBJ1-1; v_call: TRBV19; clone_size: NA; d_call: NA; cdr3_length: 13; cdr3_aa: CASSILGTGGAFF; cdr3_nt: TGTGCCAGTAGTATTCTCGGGACCGGGGGAGCTTTCTTT
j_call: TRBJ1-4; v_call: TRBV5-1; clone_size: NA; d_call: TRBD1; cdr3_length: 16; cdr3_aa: CASSLEGQGAYEKLFF; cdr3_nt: TGCGCCAGCAGCCTTGAGGGACAGGGGGCGTATGAAAAACTGTTTTTT
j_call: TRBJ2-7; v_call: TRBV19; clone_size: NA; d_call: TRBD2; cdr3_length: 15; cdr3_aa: CASSLASGGTYEQYF; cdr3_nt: TGTGCCAGTAGTCTTGCTAGCGGGGGGACCTACGAGCAGTACTTC
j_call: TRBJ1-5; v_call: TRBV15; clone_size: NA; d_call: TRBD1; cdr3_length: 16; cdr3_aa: CATSRSGTGGFRPQHF; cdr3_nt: TGTGCCACCAGCAGATCAGGGACAGGGGGCTTTCGGCCCCAGCATTTT
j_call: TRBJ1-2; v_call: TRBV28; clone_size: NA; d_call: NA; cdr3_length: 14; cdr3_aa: CASSSGQLPYGYTF; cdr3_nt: TGTGCCAGCAGTTCTGGGCAGTTGCCCTATGGCTACACCTTC
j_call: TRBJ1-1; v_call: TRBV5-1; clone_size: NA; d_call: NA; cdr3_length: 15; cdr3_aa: CASSPLSGGNTEAFF; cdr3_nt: TGCGCCAGCAGCCCTCTTTCCGGGGGGAACACTGAAGCTTTCTTT
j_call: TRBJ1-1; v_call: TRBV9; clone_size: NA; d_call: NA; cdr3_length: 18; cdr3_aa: CASSVEVSAGSMNTEAFF; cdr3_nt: TGTGCCAGCAGCGTAGAGGTTTCGGCAGGCTCAATGAACACTGAAGCTTTCTTT
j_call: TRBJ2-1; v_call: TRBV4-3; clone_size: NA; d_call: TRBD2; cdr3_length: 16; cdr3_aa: CASSQIAGGALLEQFF; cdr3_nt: TGCGCCAGCAGCCAAATAGCGGGAGGAGCCCTACTTGAGCAGTTCTTC
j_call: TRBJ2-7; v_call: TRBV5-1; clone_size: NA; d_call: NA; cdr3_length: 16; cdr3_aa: CASSLGSPGERYEQYF; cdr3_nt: TGCGCCAGCAGCTTGGGGAGTCCAGGGGAGCGTTACGAGCAGTACTTC
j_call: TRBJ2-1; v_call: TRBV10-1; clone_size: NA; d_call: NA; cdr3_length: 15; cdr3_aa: CASSGGSGGRHEQFF; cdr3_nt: TGCGCCAGCAGTGGGGGATCCGGGGGGCGACATGAGCAGTTCTTC
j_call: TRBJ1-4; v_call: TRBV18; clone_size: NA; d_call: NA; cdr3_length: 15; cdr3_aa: CASSPPAAGQEKLFF; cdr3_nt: TGTGCCAGCTCACCACCGGCGGCAGGACAGGAAAAACTGTTTTTT
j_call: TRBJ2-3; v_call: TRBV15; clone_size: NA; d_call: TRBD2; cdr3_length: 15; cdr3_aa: CATSRDPGGADTQYF; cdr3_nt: TGTGCCACCAGCAGAGACCCCGGGGGGGCAGATACGCAGTATTTT
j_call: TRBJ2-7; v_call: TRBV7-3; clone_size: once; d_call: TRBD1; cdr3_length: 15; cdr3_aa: CASSLGGTGGNEQYF; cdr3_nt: TGTGCCAGCAGCTTAGGTGGGACAGGGGGCAACGAGCAGTACTTC
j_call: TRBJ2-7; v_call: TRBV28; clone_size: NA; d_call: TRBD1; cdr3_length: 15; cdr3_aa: CASSLSRTGPYEQYF; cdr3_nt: TGTGCCAGCAGTTTATCTCGGACAGGGCCCTACGAGCAGTACTTC
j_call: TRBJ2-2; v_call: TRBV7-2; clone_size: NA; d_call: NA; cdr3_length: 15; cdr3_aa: CASSLVTEGAGELFF; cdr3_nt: TGTGCCAGCAGCTTAGTGACTGAGGGGGCCGGGGAGCTGTTTTTT
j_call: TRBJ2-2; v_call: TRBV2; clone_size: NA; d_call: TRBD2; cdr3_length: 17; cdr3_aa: CASRADSGRAGTGELFF; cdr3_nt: TGTGCCAGCAGAGCTGATAGCGGGAGGGCCGGCACCGGGGAGCTGTTTTTT
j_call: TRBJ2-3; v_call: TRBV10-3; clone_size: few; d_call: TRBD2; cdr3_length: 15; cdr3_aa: CAISDLAGGADTQYF; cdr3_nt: TGTGCCATCAGTGATTTAGCGGGAGGCGCGGATACGCAGTATTTT
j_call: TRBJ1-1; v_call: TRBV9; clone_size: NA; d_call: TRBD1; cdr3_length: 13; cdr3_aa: CASRGTVNTEAFF; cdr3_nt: TGTGCCAGCAGGGGGACAGTGAACACTGAAGCTTTCTTT
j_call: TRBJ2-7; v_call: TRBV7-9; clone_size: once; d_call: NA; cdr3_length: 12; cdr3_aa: CASSTTRFEQYF; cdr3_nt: TGTGCCAGCAGCACCACTCGGTTCGAGCAGTACTTC
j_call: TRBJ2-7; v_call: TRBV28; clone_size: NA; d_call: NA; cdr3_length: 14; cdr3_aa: CASSFFRGPYEQYF; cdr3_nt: TGTGCCAGCAGTTTCTTCAGGGGACCTTACGAGCAGTACTTC
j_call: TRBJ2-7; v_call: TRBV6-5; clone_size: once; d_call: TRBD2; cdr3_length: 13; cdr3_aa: CASTYSSGGEQYF; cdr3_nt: TGTGCCAGCACCTACTCCTCGGGGGGGGAGCAGTACTTC